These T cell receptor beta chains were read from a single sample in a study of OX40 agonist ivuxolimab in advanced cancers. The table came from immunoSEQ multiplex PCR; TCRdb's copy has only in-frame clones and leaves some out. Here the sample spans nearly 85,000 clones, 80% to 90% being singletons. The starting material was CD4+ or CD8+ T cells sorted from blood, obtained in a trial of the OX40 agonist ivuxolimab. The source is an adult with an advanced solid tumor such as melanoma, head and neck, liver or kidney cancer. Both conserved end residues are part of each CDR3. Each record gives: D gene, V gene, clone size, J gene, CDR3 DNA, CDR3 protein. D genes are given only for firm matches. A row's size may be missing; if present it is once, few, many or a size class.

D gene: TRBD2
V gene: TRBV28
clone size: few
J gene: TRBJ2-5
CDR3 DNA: TGTGCCAGCAGTCGAGGCGGACTAGCGGGGGCCCCGACCCAGTACTTC
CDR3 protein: CASSRGGLAGAPTQYF

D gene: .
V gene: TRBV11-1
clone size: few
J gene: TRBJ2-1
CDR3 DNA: TGTGCCAGCAGCTCGGGACCTTGGGAGCAGTTCTTC
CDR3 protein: CASSSGPWEQFF

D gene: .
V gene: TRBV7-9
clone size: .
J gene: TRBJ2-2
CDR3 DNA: TGTGCCAGCAGGTTGACTAGCGGGGAGCTGTTTTTT
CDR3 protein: CASRLTSGELFF

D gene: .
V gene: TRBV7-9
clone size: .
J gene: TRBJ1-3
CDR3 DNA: TGTGCCAGCAGCTTATTCCCTGGAAACACCATATATTTT
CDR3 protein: CASSLFPGNTIYF

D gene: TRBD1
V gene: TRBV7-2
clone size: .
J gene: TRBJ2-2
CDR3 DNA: TGTGCCAAGGGGGCCTTATTGGGCACCGGGGAGCTGTTTTTT
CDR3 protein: CAKGALLGTGELFF

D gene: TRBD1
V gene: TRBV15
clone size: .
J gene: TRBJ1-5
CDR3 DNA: TGTGCCACCAGCTTAGGGACAGCCGAACGTCAGCCCCAGCATTTT
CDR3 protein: CATSLGTAERQPQHF

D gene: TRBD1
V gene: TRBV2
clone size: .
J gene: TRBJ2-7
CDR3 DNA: TGTGCCAGCAGTCGGACAGGGGTAGGGTACGAGCAGTACTTC
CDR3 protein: CASSRTGVGYEQYF

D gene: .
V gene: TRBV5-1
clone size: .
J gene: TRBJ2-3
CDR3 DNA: TGCGCCAGCAGCTTGGACGGGTCAGAGTCCACAGATACGCAGTATTTT
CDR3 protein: CASSLDGSESTDTQYF

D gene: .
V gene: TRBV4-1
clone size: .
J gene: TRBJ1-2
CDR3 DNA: TGCGCCAGCAGCCACCGGGACTTCGGCGGAGGTGGCTACACCTTC
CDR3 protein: CASSHRDFGGGGYTF

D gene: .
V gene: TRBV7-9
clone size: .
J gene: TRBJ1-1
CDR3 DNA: TGTGCCAGCAGCTTAGCGTTAGCGGGGGCGGGTGAAGCTTTCTTT
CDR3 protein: CASSLALAGAGEAFF

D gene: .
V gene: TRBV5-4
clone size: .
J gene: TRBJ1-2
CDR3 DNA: TGTGCCAGCAGCCGACCCTTAGGGGGGGCGGGCTATGGCTACACCTTC
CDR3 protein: CASSRPLGGAGYGYTF

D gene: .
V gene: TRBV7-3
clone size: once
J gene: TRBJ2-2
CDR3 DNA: TGTGCCAGCAGCCCGCGGGACAGACTTTCGACAATCCCCGGGGAGCTGTTTTTT
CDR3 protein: CASSPRDRLSTIPGELFF

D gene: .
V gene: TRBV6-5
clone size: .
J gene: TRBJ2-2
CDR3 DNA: TGTGCCAGCAGTTACGTGCCGTCACCAGGGGCCGGGGAGCTGTTTTTT
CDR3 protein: CASSYVPSPGAGELFF

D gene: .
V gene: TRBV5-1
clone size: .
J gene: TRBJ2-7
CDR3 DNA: TGCGCCAGCAGCTCCACTCCGTTTAGGATATACGAGCAGTACTTC
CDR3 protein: CASSSTPFRIYEQYF

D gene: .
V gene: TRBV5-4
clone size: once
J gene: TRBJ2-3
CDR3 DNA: TGTGCCAGCAGACCCGTCCCGGGACCGAGCACAGATACGCAGTATTTT
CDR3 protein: CASRPVPGPSTDTQYF

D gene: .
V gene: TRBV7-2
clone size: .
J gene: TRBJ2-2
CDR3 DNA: TGTGCCAGCAGCTTAAGAAGGGGGGACACCGGGGAGCTGTTTTTT
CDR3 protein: CASSLRRGDTGELFF

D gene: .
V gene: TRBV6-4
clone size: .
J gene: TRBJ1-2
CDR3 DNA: TGTGCCAGCAGTGAGAGGGACGGGGCAGCCCGAGCTAACTATGGCTACACCTTC
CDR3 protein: CASSERDGAARANYGYTF

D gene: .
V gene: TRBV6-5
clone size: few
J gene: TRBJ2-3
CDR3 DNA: TGTGCCAGCAGTTACTCAAGCCCTGGGAGCACAGATACGCAGTATTTT
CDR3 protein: CASSYSSPGSTDTQYF

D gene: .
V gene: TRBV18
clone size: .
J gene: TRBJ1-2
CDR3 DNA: TGTGCCAGCTCTCAGGGCGGCCGATATGGCTACACCTTC
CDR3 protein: CASSQGGRYGYTF

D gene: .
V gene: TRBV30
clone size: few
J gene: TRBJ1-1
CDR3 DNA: TGTGCCTGGAGTTACAGAACAGGAGCTTTCTTT
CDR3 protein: CAWSYRTGAFF

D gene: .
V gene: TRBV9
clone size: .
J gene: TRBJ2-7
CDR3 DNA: TGTGCCAGCAGCGGGGGAGCTACAACCTCCTACGAGCAGTACTTC
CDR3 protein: CASSGGATTSYEQYF

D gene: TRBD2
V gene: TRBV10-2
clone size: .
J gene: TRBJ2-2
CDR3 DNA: TGCGCCAGCAACACATTAGCGGGGGTTGCCGGGGAGCTGTTTTTT
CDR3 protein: CASNTLAGVAGELFF

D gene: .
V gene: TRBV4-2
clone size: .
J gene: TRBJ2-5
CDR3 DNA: TGTGCCAGCAGCCAAGATTACCCAGGGGGGCTCCAAGAGACCCAGTACTTC
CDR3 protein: CASSQDYPGGLQETQYF

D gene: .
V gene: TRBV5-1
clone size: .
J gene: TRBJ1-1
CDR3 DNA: TGCGCCAGCAGCTACGCGGTGAACACTGAAGCTTTCTTT
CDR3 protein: CASSYAVNTEAFF

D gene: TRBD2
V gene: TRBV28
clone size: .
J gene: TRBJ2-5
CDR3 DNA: TGTGCCAGCAGCTCAACACAACTAGCGGGGGGCCCACTGCGGGAGCAGTACTTC
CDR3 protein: CASSSTQLAGGPLREQYF

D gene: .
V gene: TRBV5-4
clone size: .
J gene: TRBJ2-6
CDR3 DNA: TGTGCCAGCAGCTTTGGGGGGCCCTATCCTGGGGCCAACGTCCTGACTTTC
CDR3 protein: CASSFGGPYPGANVLTF

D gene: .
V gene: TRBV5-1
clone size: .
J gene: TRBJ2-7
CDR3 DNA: TGCGCCAGCAGCTTGGTGCCAGGGAGAGGGGGCGAGCAGTACTTC
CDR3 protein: CASSLVPGRGGEQYF

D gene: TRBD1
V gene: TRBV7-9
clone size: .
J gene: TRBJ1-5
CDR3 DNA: TGTGCCAGCAGCCCCGACAGGGGGCGGGATAGCAATCAGCCCCAGCATTTT
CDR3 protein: CASSPDRGRDSNQPQHF

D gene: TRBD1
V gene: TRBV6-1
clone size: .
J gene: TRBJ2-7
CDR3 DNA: TGTGCCAGCAGAGTCCGGGACAGGGGCGAGCAGTACTTC
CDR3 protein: CASRVRDRGEQYF

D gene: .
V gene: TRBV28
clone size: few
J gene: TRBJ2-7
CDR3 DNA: TGTGCCAGCAGCTATGGCGGGACAGTTTTTTCCCTCTACGAGCAGTACTTC
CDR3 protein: CASSYGGTVFSLYEQYF

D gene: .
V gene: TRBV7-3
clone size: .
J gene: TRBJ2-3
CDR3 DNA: TGTGCCAGCAGTCTGGGGACGGGAGTCACAGATACGCAGTATTTT
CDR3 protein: CASSLGTGVTDTQYF

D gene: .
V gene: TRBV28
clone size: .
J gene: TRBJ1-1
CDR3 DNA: TGTGCCAGCAGTTCCGGACAGAGGGGCATGAACACTGAAGCTTTCTTT
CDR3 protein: CASSSGQRGMNTEAFF

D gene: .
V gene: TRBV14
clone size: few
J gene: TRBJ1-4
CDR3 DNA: TGTGCCAGCAGCCAGACAGGAACAAATGAAAAACTGTTTTTT
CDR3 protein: CASSQTGTNEKLFF

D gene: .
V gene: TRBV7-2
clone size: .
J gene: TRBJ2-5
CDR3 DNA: TGTGCCAGCAGCTTACAACCCTCCGCGGTGGAGACCCAGTACTTC
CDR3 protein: CASSLQPSAVETQYF

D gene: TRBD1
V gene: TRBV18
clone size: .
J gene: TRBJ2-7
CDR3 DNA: TGTGCCAGCTCACCATACCCCCGGGACAGGGGAGACTACGAGCAGTACTTC
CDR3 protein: CASSPYPRDRGDYEQYF

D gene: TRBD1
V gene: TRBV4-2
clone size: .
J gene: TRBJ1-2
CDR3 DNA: TGTGCCAGCAGCCAAGAGGGACAGCCTAACTATGGCTACACCTTC
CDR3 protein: CASSQEGQPNYGYTF

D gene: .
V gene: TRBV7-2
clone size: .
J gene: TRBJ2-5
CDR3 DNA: TGTGCCAGCAGCTGGGGGCCAGGACCTCAAGAGACCCAGTACTTC
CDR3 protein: CASSWGPGPQETQYF